These 17 T cell receptor beta chains came from one sample sequenced in a study of blood T cell repertoires in COVID-19. TCRdb's table, derived via immunoSEQ multiplex PCR, lists solely in-frame clones and lacks some. The sample holds 350,000 to 500,000 clones, roughly 90% seen once. Sequencing used PBMCs or T cells enriched from blood (not recorded which). The receptors originated from a woman in her late teens or twenties who had been exposed to COVID-19.

The gene calls are TRBV28 and TRBJ2-7; 7 bases are a match to TRBD2. J was trimmed by 3 bases and V by 3 bases; bases with no gene match: 5. The CDR3 extends over 14 amino acids. Germline V lookup: CDR1 MDHEN, CDR2 SYDVKM. The CDR3 region is CASSFLPSGYEQYF. The DNA of the CDR3 is TGTGCCAGCAGTTTTCTTCCTAGCGGCTACGAGCAGTACTTC.

CDR3 protein: CASSTNGRGTEAFF. The CDR3 DNA reads TGTGCCAGCAGCACCAACGGGAGGGGGACTGAAGCTTTCTTT. This sequence joins TRBV6-5 and TRBJ1-1, with D possibly matching TRBD1 (6 bases). The germline V gene encodes CDR1 MNHEY and CDR2 SVGAGI. This CDR3 is built from 14 residues. Trimming pared 6 bases from V and 5 bases from J, leaving 16 bases between.

The chain is built from TRBV6-4 and TRBJ1-5; TRBD1 matches at 12 bases. J was trimmed by 2 bases and V by 0 bases; bases with no gene match: 2. CDR1 and CDR2 from the germline V gene are MRHNA and SNTAGT. This CDR3 is built from 17 residues. In nucleotides, the CDR3 is TGTGCCAGCAGTGACTCTTGGGACAGGGGGCGCAATCAGCCCCAGCATTTT. Translated: CASSDSWDRGRNQPQHF.

This clone was detected only once. The chain joins TRBV18 to TRBJ1-5; 8 bases match TRBD1. Trimming took 8 bases from V and 1 from J; bases not matched to a gene: 1. The germline V gene encodes CDR1 KGHSH and CDR2 LQKENI. The CDR3 totals 13 residues. CDR3 region: CASRQGSNQPQHF. The DNA of the CDR3 is TGTGCCAGCCGACAGGGGAGCAATCAGCCCCAGCATTTT.

The chain combines TRBV15 with TRBJ2-7; tentative D call: TRBD1 (6 bases). V lost 4 bases and J lost 7, with 14 bases in between. Germline V gives CDR1 LNHNV, CDR2 YYDKDF (reference sequence). The CDR3 is 13 residues long. The CDR3 sequence: CATSKNRAGEQYF. In DNA, the CDR3 is TGTGCCACCAGCAAAAACAGGGCTGGGGAGCAGTACTTC.

The chain links TRBV6-5 to TRBJ2-5; unclear D gene. CDR3 length: 14 amino acids. CDR1 MNHEY and CDR2 SVGAGI come from the germline V gene. The V end lost 5 bases, the J end lost 0 bases, and 10 bases lay between the germline ends. The CDR3 is CASSKAAYQETQYF. CDR3 in DNA: TGTGCCAGCAGTAAGGCAGCGTACCAAGAGACCCAGTACTTC.

The chain employs TRBV7-9 and TRBJ1-1; D remains ambiguous. Germline V CDR1 and CDR2: SEHNR, FQNEAQ (reference sequence). CDR3 length: 14 amino acids. The ends were cut back, 5 bases at V and 7 bases at J, with 17 bases in the middle. CDR3 nucleotide sequence: TGTGCCAGCAGCCATGGCGGTTGGAAGTTTGAAGCTTTCTTT. Its translation: CASSHGGWKFEAFF. The variable domain in full, with the rest retrieved from reference TRBV7-9 and TRBJ1-1, is DTGVSQNPRHKITKRGQNVTFRCDPISEHNRLYWYRQTLGQGPEFLTYFQNEAQLEKSRLLSDRFSAERPKGSFSTLEIQRTEQGDSAMYLCASSHGGWKFEAFFGQGTRLTVV.

The V gene is TRBV4-1, the J gene TRBJ1-1; TRBD1 matches 7 bases. With V trimmed by 1 base and J by 7 bases, 9 bases remained unmatched. The germline gives CDR1 MGHRA, CDR2 YSYEKL. CDR3 size: 15 residues. The CDR3 DNA reads as TGCGCCAGCAGCCAAGCGAGACCAGGGGGTTATGAAGCTTTCTTT. It codes for CASSQARPGGYEAFF.

The chain couples TRBV30 to TRBJ2-7; TRBD2 matches at 7 bases. The CDR3 sequence is 14 residues long. With 1 base clipped from V and 3 bases from J, the junction kept 6 bases outside the gene matches. The V gene's germline CDR1 is GTSNPN and CDR2 SVGIG (reference sequence). In nucleotides, the CDR3 is TGTGCCTGGAGTGCCGTCCGGGGGGTCTACGAGCAGTACTTC. Translation: CAWSAVRGVYEQYF.

The CDR3 coding sequence is TGTGCCAGCAGCCCCAGCGGTGGGGGGGCCACCAATGAGCAGTTCTTC. This codes for CASSPSGGGATNEQFF. This chain uses TRBV9 with TRBJ2-1; possibly TRBD2 for D (7 bases). CDR1 SGDLS and CDR2 YYNGEE come from the germline V gene. CDR3 length: 16 amino acids. Trimming left V 4 bases short and J 6 bases short, with 20 bases between.

The chain is built from TRBV4-3 and TRBJ1-4, with TRBD1 matching 9 bases. Germline CDR1 is LGHNA and CDR2 is YSLEER. The CDR3 loop spans 20 amino acids. V trimming: 3 bases; J trimming: 1 base; junction bases outside the gene matches: 15. The CDR3 region is CASSHEQGAASGGTNEKLFF. The CDR3 DNA follows: TGCGCCAGCAGCCATGAACAGGGGGCGGCCTCAGGCGGAACTAATGAAAAACTGTTTTTT.

The V and J genes are TRBV5-6 and TRBJ2-4; 13 bases are a match to TRBD2. The CDR3 sequence is 16 residues long. The V gene's germline CDR1 is SGHDT and CDR2 YYEEEE. The trim removed 1 base at V and 9 bases at J, leaving 7 bases unmatched. The chain's CDR3 is CASSLTTSGGQVIQYF. CDR3 bases: TGTGCCAGCAGCTTGACGACTAGCGGGGGGCAGGTCATTCAGTACTTC. Drawing the rest from reference TRBV5-6 and TRBJ2-4, the complete variable domain is DAGVTQSPTHLIKTRGQQVTLRCSPKSGHDTVSWYQQALGQGPQFIFQYYEEEERQRGNFPDRFSGHQFPNYSSELNVNALLLGDSALYLCASSLTTSGGQVIQYFGAGTRLSVL.

This chain links TRBV28 with TRBJ2-3; D remains unclear. This CDR3 is built from 14 residues. V shed 3 bases and J shed 2 bases, with 9 bases lying between them. Germline V CDR1 and CDR2: MDHEN, SYDVKM. The CDR3 sequence is CASSFQQNTDTQYF. The CDR3 nucleotides read TGTGCCAGCAGTTTCCAACAAAACACAGATACGCAGTATTTT.

This clone was seen only a few times. DNA of the CDR3: TGTGCCAGCAGATACCGGGAGGCCCACGAGCAGTACTTC. Amino acids: CASRYREAHEQYF. The chain carries TRBV2 and TRBJ2-7; 7 nucleotides line up with TRBD2. From germline, CDR1 is SNHLY and CDR2 FYNNEI. There are 13 residues in the CDR3. Unmatched junction bases numbered 7, after V lost 6 bases and J lost 5 bases.

This clone came up once. J is TRBJ1-2 and V is TRBV28; D is uncertain. CDR3 length: 11 amino acids. The germline V gene has CDR1 MDHEN and CDR2 SYDVKM. Trimming took off 6 bases at V and 3 bases at J, with 5 bases between the two ends. The CDR3 DNA follows: TGTGCCAGCAGCCTCGACTATGGCTACACCTTC. Its protein is CASSLDYGYTF.

The rearrangement links TRBV11-3 to TRBJ2-1; the D gene is possibly TRBD1 (5 bases). The CDR3 extends over 13 amino acids. Trimming shortened V by 5 bases and J by 2 bases, and 7 bases separated the two germline ends. Germline V gives CDR1 SGHNT, CDR2 YENEEA. The CDR3 reads CASSKGTYNEQFF. The CDR3 DNA follows: TGTGCCAGCAGCAAGGGGACCTACAATGAGCAGTTCTTC. The full variable domain, in which reference TRBV11-3 and TRBJ2-1 provide the parts outside the CDR3, is EAGVVQSPRYKIIEKKQPVAFWCNPISGHNTLYWYLQNLGQGPELLIRYENEEAVDDSQLPKDRFSAERLKGVDSTLKIQPAELGDSAVYLCASSKGTYNEQFFGPGTRLTVL.

The genes are TRBV25-1 and TRBJ1-4, with 7 bases that match TRBD1. V gave up 1 base and J gave up 6 bases; unmatched junction bases: 11. This CDR3 is built from 17 residues. Germline assignment: CDR1 MGHDK and CDR2 SYGVNS. The chain's CDR3 is CASSESSRTGSYEKLFF. In nucleotides, the CDR3 is TGTGCCAGCAGTGAATCATCCCGGACAGGATCTTATGAAAAACTGTTTTTT.